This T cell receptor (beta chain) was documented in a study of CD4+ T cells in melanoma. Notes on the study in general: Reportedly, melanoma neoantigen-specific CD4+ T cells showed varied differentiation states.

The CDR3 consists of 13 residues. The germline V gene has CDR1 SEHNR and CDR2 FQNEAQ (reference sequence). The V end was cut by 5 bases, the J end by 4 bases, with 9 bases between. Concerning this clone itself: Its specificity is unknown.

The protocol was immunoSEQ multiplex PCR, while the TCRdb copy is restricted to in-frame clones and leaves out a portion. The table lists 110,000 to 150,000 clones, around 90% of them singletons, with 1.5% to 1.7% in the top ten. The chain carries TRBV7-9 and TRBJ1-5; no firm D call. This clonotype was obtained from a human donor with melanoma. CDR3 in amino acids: CASSTDLNQPQHF. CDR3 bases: TGTGCCAGCAGCACAGATTTAAATCAGCCCCAGCATTTT.